This TCR beta chain appears in the sequencing data of a study of vaccination and CD4 T cells after COVID-19. Study in general: Overlapping SARS-CoV-2, HCoV-NL63, HCoV-OC43 and HCoV-229E spike peptides stimulated the cells.

This CDR3 has 14 amino acids. In germline, CDR1 is DFQATT, CDR2 SNEGSKA (reference sequence). Trimming took off 2 bases at V and 3 bases at J, with 11 bases between the two ends. Oncomine TCR Beta short-read sequencing was applied to DNA from cultured CD4+ T cells. MiXCR was run by TCRdb on the PCR reads, yielding one entry per CDR3 protein. The sample includes roughly 22,000 distinct CDR3 sequences, about 60% of them seen just once. This clonotype came up a few times. The antigen is not known. Treatment indicated: approximately nine-day PBMC culture with coronavirus spike peptide pools or control peptides (ViraFEST assay).

The TCR sequence derives from a human donor who had recovered from COVID-19. Sample: CD4+ T cells from blood, cultured in vitro. The V gene is TRBV20-1, the J gene TRBJ1-3; D remains unclear. In DNA form, the CDR3 reads TGCAGTGCTAGAATGGGCGCCCGTGGAAACACCATATATTTT. This encodes CSARMGARGNTIYF.